The sequence of this T cell receptor (beta chain) was determined in a study of early T cells in non-severe SARS-CoV-2 infection. Concerning this clonotype itself: A much larger clonotype is one base distant, so this may be a read error.

The germline CDR1 and CDR2 sequences are SQVTM and ANQGSEA. The CDR3 runs to 12 residues. V was pared by 0 bases and J by 2 bases, with 3 bases between. Each CDR3 protein gets one entry after TCRdb re-called the 5' RACE reads with MiXCR. The sample includes over 50,000 distinct CDR3 sequences, approximately 12% seen only once; the top ten take around 2.8%. V gene TRBV29-1 combines with J gene TRBJ2-3; no clear D gene. The source of this sequence is an adult who was a healthcare worker with PCR-confirmed SARS-CoV-2 infection or an uninfected control (not recorded which). Source material: whole blood. CDR3 residues: CSVEEATDTQYF. CDR3 bases: TGCAGCGTTGAAGAGGCCACAGATACGCAGTATTTT.